Below, one T cell receptor (beta chain) is given with its context. Assay used: immunoSEQ multiplex PCR; TCRdb lists only in-frame clones, some missing. Of approximately 99,000 clones listed, around 95% were seen once; the top ten hold roughly 0.21%. This specimen comes from a study of technical replicates of blood from several donors. Sample: T cells isolated from PBMCs. The origin of this receptor is a human donor in good health.

CDR3 nucleotides: TGTGCCAGCAGTTTAGAGGGTCGATGGGCAGGGGGCTTATATGAAAAACTGTTTTTT. Protein: CASSLEGRWAGGLYEKLFF. This chain joins TRBV28 and TRBJ1-4, with 8 bases lining up with TRBD1. The ends lost 2 bases at V and 6 bases at J; junction bases unmatched: 17. Germline values: CDR1 MDHEN, CDR2 SYDVKM. This CDR3 comprises 19 residues.